The 2 T cell receptor beta chains below come from one sample, sequenced in a study of T cells in Graves' hyperthyroidism and ophthalmopathy (dated by TCRdb to between 2019 and 2020). The library was prepared using multiplex PCR. For sequencing, an Illumina HiSeq 2000 was employed. The TCR beta CDR3 regions were amplified from RNA transcripts. A first-round RT-PCR of the TCR CDR3 used the HTBI primer set with the Qiagen OneStep RT-PCR kit. Using fastp at Q25 and MiXCR, TCRdb reprocessed the public reads and kept productive beta chains. Rows with one shared CDR3 protein collapse into an entry with the most common genes and DNA. The sample table lists about 600,000 distinct CDR3 sequences, roughly 15% of them with a count of one. In total, the top ten clones hold around 12% of the sample. The sequenced material came from blood. Receptor source: a woman aged 45-59 years with Graves' ophthalmopathy.

The CDR3 DNA follows: TGCGCCAGCAGCCAAGAGTACTTGTTATTGGGGACAGAAACCTACGAGCAGTACTTC. The encoded protein is CASSQEYLLLGTETYEQYF. The chain is built from TRBV4-3 and TRBJ2-7, with 7 bases identical to TRBD1. V lost 0 bases and J lost 2; bases outside the gene matches: 16. CDR1 and CDR2 from the germline V gene are LGHNA and YSLEER. The CDR3 sequence is 19 residues long.

This clonotype was observed a few times. CDR3 residues: CASSIAGGLISYEQYF. Written as DNA, the CDR3 is TGTGCCAGCAGCATCGCGGGAGGCCTTATTTCCTACGAGCAGTACTTC. J is TRBJ2-7 and V is TRBV5-5; 8 bases fit TRBD2. J lost 1 base, V lost 4 bases, and 10 bases had no gene match. CDR1 is SGHKS, CDR2 YYEKEE, per germline (reference sequence). The CDR3 has 16 amino acids.